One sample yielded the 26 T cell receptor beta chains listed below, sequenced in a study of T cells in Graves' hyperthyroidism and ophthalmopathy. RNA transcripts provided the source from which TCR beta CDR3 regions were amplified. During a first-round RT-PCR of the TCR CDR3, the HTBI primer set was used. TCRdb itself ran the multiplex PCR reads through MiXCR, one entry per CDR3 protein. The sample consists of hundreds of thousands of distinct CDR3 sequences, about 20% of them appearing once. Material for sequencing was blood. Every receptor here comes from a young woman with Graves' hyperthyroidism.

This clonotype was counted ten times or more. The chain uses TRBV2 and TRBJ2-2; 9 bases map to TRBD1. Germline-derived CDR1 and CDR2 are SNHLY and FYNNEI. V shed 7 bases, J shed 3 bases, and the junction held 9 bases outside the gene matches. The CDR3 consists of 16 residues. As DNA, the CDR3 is TGTGCCAGCAAGGGGCGGACAGGGGCCGACACCGGGGAGCTGTTTTTT. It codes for CASKGRTGADTGELFF.

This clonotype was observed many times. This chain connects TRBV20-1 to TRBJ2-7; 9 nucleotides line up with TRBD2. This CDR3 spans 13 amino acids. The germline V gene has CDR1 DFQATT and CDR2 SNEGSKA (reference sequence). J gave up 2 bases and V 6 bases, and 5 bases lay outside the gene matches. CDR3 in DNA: TGCAGTGCCGGGACTAGCATCCCCTACGAGCAGTACTTC. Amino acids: CSAGTSIPYEQYF.

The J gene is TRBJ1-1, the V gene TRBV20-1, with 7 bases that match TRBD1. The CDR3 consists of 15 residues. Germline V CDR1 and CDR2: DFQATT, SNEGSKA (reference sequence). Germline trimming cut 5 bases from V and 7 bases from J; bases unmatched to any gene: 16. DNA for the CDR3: TGCAGTGCTTCAACTTGGACAGGTCGGGTCATTGAAGCTTTCTTT. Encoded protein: CSASTWTGRVIEAFF.

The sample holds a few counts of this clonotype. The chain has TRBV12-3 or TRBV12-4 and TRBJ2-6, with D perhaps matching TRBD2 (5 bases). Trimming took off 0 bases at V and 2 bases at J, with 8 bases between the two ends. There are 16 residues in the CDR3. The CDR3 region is CASSLAWRAGANVLTF. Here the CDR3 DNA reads TGTGCCAGCAGTTTAGCTTGGCGGGCTGGGGCCAACGTCCTGACTTTC.

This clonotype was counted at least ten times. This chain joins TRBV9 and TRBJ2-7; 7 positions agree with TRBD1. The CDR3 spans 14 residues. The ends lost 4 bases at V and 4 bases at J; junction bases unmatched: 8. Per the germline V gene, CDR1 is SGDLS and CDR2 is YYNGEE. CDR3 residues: CASSSSGTAYEQYF. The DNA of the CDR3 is TGTGCCAGCAGCTCATCTGGGACAGCATACGAGCAGTACTTC.

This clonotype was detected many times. The chain's CDR3 is CASSQTLLWDTSYGYTF. The CDR3, as DNA: TGCGCCAGCAGCCAAACTCTTTTGTGGGACACGAGTTATGGCTACACCTTC. The chain has TRBV4-1 and TRBJ1-2, with D possibly matching TRBD1 (6 bases). V was pared by 2 bases and J by 5 bases, with 21 bases between. This CDR3 is 17 amino acids long. CDR1 is MGHRA and CDR2 is YSYEKL in the germline V gene.

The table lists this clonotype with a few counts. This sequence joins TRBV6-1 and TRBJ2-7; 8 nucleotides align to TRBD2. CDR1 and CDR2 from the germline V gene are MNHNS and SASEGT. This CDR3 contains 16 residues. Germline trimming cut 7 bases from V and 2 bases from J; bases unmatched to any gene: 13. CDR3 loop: CASKPPPAGGTYEQYF. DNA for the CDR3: TGTGCCAGCAAACCCCCCCCCGCGGGGGGTACCTACGAGCAGTACTTC.

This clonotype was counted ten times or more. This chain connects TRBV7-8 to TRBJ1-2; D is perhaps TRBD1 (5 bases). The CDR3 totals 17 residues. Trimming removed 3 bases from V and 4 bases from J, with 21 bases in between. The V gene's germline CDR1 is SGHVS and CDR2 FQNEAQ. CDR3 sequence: CASSLNGAGGLRYGYTF. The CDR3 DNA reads TGTGCCAGCAGCTTGAATGGGGCTGGCGGTTTACGCTATGGCTACACCTTC.

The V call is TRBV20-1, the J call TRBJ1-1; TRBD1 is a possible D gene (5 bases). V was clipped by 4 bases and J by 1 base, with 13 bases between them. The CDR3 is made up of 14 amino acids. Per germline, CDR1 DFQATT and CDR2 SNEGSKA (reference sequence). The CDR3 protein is CSATRAGSNTEAFF. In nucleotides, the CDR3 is TGCAGTGCTACACGGGCAGGGTCGAACACTGAAGCTTTCTTT.

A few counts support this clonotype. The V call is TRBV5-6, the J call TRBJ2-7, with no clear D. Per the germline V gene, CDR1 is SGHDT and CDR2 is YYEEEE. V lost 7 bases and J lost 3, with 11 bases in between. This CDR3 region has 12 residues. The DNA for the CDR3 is TGTGCCAGCGGCTACAGATACTACGAGCAGTACTTC. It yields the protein CASGYRYYEQYF.

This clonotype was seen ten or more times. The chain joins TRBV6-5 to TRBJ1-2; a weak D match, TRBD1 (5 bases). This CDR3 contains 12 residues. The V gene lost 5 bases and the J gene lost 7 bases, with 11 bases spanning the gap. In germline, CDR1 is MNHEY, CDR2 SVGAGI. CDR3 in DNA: TGTGCCAGCAGTCAGGGACTTGGTGGCTACACCTTC. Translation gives CASSQGLGGYTF.

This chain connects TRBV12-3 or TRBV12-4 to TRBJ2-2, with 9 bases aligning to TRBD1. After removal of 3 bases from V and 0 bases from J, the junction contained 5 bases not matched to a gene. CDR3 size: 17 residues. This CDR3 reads CASSFRRQGANTGELFF. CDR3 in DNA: TGTGCCAGCAGTTTTAGACGACAGGGGGCGAACACCGGGGAGCTGTTTTTT.

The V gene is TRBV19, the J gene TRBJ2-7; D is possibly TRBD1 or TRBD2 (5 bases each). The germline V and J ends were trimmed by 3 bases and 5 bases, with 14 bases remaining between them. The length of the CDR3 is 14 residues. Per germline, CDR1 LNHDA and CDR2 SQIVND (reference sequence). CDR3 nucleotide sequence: TGTGCCAGTAGTATCACAGGATCCGGGAACGAGCAGTACTTC. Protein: CASSITGSGNEQYF.

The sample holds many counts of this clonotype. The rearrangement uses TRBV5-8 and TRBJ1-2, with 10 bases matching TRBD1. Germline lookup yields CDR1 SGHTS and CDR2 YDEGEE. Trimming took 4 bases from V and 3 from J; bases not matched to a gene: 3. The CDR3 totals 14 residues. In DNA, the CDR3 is TGTGCCAGCAGCATCGGACAGGGGGACTATGGCTACACCTTC. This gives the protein CASSIGQGDYGYTF.

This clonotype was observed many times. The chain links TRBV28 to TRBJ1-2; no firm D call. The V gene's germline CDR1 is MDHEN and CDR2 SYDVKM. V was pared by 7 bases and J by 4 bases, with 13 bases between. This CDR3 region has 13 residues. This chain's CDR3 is CASTPSRGYGYTF. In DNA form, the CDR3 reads TGTGCCAGCACCCCCTCGCGAGGCTATGGCTACACCTTC.

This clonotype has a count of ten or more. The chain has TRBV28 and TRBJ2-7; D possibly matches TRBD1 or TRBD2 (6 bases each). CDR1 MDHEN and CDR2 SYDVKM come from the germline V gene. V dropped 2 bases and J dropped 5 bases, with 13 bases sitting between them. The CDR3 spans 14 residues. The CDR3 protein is CASSLRGDKDEQYF. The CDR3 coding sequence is TGTGCCAGCAGTTTAAGGGGGGACAAGGACGAGCAGTACTTC.

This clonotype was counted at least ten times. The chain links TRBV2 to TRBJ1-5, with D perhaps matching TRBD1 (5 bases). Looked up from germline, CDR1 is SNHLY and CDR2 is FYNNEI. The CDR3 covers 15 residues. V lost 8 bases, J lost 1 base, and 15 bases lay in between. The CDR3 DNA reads TGTGCCAGCCAGAGGGACGTCAGGAGCAATCAGCCCCAGCATTTT. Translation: CASQRDVRSNQPQHF.

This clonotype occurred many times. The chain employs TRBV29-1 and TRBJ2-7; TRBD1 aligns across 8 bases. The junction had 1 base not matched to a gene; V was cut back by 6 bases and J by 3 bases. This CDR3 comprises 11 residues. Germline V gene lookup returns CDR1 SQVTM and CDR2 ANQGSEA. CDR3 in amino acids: CSVDRGYEQYF. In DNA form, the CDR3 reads TGCAGCGTCGACAGGGGCTACGAGCAGTACTTC.

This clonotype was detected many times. The CDR3 DNA reads as TGTGCCAGCAGCCAAAAGGGTTGGACTGAAGCTTTCTTT. Translated: CASSQKGWTEAFF. V usage is TRBV3-1 and J usage is TRBJ1-1; D unclear. From germline, CDR1 is LGHDT and CDR2 YNNKEL (reference sequence). The CDR3 consists of 13 residues. V shed 2 bases and J shed 5 bases, with 9 bases lying between them.

The CDR3 reads CASSFLNSYEQYF. As DNA, the CDR3 is TGTGCCAGCAGTTTCCTAAACTCCTACGAGCAGTACTTC. The J gene is TRBJ2-7, the V gene TRBV27; D ambiguous. There are 13 residues in the CDR3. Germline CDR1 MNHEY, CDR2 SMNVEV (reference sequence). V shed 3 bases and J shed 0 bases, with 6 bases lying between them.

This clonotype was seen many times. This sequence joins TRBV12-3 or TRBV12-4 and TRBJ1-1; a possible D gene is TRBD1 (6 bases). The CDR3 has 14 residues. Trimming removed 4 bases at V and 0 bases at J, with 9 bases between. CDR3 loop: CASSYWDMNTEAFF. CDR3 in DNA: TGTGCCAGCAGTTACTGGGACATGAACACTGAAGCTTTCTTT.

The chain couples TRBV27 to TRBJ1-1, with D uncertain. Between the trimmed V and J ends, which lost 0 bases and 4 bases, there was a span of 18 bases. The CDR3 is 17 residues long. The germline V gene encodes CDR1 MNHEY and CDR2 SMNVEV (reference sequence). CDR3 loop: CASSLSAGEIPATEAFF. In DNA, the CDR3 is TGTGCCAGCAGTTTATCGGCCGGGGAGATCCCGGCCACTGAAGCTTTCTTT.

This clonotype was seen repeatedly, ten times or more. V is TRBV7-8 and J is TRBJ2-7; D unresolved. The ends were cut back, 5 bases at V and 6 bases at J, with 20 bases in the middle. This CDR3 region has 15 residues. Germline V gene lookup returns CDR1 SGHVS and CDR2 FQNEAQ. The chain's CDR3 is CASSLEGRPLVEQYF. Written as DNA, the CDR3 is TGTGCCAGCAGCCTAGAAGGAAGGCCGTTGGTCGAGCAGTACTTC.

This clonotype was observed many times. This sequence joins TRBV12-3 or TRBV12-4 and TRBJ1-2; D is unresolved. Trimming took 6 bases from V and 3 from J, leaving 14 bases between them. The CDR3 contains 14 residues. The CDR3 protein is CASSLELLYYGYTF. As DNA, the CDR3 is TGTGCCAGCAGCCTAGAGCTTCTATACTATGGCTACACCTTC.

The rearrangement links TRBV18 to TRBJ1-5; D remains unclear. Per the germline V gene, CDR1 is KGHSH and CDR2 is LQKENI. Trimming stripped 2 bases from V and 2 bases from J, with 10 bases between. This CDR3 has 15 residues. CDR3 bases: TGTGCCAGCTCACCAGAGCCAGCCCGCAATCAGCCCCAGCATTTT. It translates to CASSPEPARNQPQHF.

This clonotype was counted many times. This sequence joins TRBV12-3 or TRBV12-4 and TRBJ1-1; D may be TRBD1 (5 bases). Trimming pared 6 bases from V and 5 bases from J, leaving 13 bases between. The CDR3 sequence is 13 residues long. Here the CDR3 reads CASRTQGVTEAFF. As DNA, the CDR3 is TGTGCCAGCAGGACCCAGGGAGTAACTGAAGCTTTCTTT.